This T cell receptor beta chain appears in the sequencing data of a study of T and B cells in COVID-19 patients. About the study: Blood was sampled from COVID-19 patients who were either actively infected or recovered.

TRB was amplified from about 260-540 ng of blood genomic DNA. TRB rearrangements were amplified by multiplex PCR with BIOMED2 TRB-A/B primers. MiXCR was run by TCRdb on the multiplex PCR reads, yielding one entry per CDR3 protein. The data show approximately 2,300 distinct CDR3 sequences, approximately 30% seen once. Germline CDR1 MNHNS, CDR2 SASEGT. Germline trimming cut 7 bases from V and 3 bases from J; bases unmatched to any gene: 3. The CDR3 length is 13 residues. This sequence was found in a human donor with active COVID-19. Sequenced: blood. The chain employs TRBV6-1 and TRBJ1-5, with TRBD1 matching 7 bases. CDR3 residues: CASTGQANQPQHF. The CDR3 coding sequence is TGTGCCAGCACCGGACAGGCCAATCAGCCCCAGCATTTT.